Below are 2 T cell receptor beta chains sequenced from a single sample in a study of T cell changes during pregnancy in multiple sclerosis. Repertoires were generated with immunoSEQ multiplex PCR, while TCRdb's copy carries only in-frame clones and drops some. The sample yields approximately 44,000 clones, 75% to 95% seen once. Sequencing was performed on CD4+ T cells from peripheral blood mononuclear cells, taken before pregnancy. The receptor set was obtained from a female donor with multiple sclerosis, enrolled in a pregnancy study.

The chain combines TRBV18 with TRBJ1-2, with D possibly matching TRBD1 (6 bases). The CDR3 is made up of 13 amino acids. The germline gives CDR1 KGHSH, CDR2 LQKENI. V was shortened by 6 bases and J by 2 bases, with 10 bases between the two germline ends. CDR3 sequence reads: CASSPGQNYGYTF. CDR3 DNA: TGTGCCAGCTCTCCTGGACAGAACTATGGCTACACCTTC.

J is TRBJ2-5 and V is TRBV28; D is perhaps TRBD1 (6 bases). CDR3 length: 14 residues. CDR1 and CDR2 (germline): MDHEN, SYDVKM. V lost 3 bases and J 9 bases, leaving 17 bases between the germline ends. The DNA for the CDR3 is TGTGCCAGCAGTTTGGCAGGGGCCCAAGTAGCCCAGTACTTC. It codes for CASSLAGAQVAQYF.